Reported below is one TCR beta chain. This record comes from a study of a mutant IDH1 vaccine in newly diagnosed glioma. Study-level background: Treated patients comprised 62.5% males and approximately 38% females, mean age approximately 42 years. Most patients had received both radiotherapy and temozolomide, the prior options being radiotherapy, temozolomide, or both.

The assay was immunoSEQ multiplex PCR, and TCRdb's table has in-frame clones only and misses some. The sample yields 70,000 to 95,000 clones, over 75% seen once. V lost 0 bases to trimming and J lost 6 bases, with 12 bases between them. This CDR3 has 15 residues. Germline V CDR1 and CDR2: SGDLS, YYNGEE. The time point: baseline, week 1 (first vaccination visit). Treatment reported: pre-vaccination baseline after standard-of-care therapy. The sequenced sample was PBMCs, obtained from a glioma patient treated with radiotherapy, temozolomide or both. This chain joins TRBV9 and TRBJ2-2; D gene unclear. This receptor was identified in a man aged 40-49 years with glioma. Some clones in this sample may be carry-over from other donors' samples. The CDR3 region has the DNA TGTGCCAGCAGCGTAGACTTTTCCGGCGCCGGGGAGCTGTTTTTT. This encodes CASSVDFSGAGELFF.